Given below is one T cell receptor beta chain in context. What it binds is not known. The sample comes from a study of CD8 T cells in ankylosing spondylitis. Study-wide results and limits: For ankylosing spondylitis blood, a TCR beta motif of about eight highly homologous variants appeared characteristic.

Scientists made TCR beta libraries using quantitative 5'-RACE with molecular barcodes. TCRdb processed the 5' RACE reads anew with MiXCR; each CDR3 protein has one entry. The table lists around 390,000 distinct CDR3 sequences, 20% to 25% of them singletons. This CDR3 is 14 amino acids long. The V gene's germline CDR1 is MNHNS and CDR2 SASEGT. V lost 5 bases to trimming and J lost 8 bases, with 17 bases between them. The sequence was obtained from a male donor with ankylosing spondylitis. This rearrangement joins TRBV6-1 to TRBJ2-3; D remains ambiguous. Sequenced sample: blood, either unsorted or a sorted T cell fraction (not recorded which). In DNA form, the CDR3 reads TGTGCCAGCAGTCAGGACCCCCTCGTGGGTACGCAGTATTTT. Translated, it gives CASSQDPLVGTQYF.